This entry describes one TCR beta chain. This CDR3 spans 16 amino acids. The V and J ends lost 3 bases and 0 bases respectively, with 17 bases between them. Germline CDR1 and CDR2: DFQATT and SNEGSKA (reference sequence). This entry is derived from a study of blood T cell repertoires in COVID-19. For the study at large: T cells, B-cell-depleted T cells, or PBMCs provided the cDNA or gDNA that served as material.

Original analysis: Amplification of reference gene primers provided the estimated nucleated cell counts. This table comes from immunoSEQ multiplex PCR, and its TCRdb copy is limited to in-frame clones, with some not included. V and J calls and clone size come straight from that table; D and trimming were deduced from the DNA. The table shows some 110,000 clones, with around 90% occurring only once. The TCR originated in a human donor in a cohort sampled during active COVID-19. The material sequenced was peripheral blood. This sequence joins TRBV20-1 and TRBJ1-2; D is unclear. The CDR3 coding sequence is TGCAGTGCTAGTATTCCGAAAGGGAGGGCTAACTATGGCTACACCTTC. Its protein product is CSASIPKGRANYGYTF.